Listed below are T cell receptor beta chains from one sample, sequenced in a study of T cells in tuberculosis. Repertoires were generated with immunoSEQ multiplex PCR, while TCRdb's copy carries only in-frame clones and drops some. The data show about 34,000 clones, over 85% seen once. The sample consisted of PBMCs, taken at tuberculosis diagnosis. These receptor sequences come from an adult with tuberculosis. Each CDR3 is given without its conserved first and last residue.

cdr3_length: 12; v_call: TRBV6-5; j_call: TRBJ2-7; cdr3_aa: ASRRTGQAWEQY
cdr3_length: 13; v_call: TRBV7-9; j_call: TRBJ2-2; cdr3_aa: ASSLQGGIAGELF
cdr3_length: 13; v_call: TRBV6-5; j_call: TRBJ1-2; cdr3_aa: ASSYVFGTENGYT
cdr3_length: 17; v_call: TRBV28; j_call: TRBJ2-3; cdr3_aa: ASSLGGRGGLASTDTQY
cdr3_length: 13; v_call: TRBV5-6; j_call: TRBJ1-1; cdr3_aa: ASSLGAAANTEAF
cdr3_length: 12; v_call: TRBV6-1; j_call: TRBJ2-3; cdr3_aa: ASSEIWGADTQY
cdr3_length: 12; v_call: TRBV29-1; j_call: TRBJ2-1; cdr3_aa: SPGGDFLYNEQF
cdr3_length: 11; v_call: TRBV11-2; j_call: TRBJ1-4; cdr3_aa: ASSLAAQGPPA
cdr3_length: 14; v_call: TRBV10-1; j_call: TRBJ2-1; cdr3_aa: ASSESTTGYYNEQF
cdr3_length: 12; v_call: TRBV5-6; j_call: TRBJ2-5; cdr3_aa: ASSFGGPQETQY
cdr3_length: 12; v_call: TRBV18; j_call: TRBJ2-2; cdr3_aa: ASSPPSTTGELF
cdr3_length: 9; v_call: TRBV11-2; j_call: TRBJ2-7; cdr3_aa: ASSPLGEQY
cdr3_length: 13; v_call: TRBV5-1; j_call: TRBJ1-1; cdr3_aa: ASSPDEGSSTEAF
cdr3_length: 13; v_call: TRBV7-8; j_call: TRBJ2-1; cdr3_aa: ASSRSMAVNNEQF
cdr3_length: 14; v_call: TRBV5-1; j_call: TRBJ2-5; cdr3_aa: ASSSGLAGGQETQY
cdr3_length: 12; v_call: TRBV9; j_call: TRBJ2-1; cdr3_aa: ASSGDSSYNEQF
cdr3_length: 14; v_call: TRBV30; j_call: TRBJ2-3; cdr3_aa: AWSVPAGGRSDTQY
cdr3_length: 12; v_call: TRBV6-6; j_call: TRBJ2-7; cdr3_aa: ASTTGRGGYEQY
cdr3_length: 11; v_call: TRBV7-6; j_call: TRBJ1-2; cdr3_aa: ASSGGTEYGYT
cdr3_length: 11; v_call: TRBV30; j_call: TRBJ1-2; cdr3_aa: AWNLGGHYGYT
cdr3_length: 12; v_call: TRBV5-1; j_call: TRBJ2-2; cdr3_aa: ASSPEGATGELF
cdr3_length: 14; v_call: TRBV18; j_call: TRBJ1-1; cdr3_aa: ASSPLGTRTNTEAF
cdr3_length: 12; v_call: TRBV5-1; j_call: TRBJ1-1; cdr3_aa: ASSLAEVDTEAF
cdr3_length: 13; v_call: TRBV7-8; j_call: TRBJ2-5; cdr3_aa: ASSLFGQNQETQY
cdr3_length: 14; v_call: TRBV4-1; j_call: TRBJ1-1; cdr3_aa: ASSQDYQGLWTEAF
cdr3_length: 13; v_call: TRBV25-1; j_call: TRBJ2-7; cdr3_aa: ASSDSSGSPYEQY
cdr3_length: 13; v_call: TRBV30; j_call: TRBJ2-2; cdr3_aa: PRKGFSGDTGELF
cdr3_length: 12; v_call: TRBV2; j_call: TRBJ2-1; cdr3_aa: ASSEGRSYNEQF
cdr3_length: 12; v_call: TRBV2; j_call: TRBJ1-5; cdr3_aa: ASKEDDGNQPQH
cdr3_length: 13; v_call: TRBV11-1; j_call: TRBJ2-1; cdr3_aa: ASSATGGAYNEQF
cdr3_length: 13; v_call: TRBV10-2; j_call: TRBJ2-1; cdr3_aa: ASSESRQSRDEQF
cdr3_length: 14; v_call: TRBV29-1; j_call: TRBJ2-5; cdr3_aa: SVWGGLAGAGETQY
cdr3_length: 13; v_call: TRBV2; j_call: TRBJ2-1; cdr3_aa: ASSGEGSAYNEQF
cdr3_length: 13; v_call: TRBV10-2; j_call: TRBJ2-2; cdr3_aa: ASSQKAGRGGELF
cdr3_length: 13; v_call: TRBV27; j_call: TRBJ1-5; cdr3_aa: ASSLSGTGDQPQH
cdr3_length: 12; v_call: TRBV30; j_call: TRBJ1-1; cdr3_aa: AGGPGGEDTEAF
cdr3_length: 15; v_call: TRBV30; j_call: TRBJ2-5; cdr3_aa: AWRAPLGAVYQETQY
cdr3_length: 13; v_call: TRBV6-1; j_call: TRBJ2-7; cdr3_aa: ASSEESSGSYEQY
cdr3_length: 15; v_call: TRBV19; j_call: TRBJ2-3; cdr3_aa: ASSTLKVAGVTDTQY
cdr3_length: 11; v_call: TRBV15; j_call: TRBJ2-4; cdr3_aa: ATNSLAKNIQY
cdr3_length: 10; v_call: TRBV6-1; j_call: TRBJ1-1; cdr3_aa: ASSEPRTEAF